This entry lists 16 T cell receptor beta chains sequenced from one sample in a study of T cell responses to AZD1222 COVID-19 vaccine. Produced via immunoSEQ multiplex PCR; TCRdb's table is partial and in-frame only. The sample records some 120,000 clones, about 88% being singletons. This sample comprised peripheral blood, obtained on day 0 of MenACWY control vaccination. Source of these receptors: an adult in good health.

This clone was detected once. CDR3 protein: CASSFGGYGYTF. CDR3 nucleotides: TGTGCCAGCAGTTTCGGCGGTTATGGCTACACCTTC. The J gene is TRBJ1-2, the V gene TRBV12-3 or TRBV12-4; D gene unclear. CDR3 length: 12 amino acids. Trimming shortened V by 3 bases and J by 5 bases, and 7 bases separated the two germline ends.

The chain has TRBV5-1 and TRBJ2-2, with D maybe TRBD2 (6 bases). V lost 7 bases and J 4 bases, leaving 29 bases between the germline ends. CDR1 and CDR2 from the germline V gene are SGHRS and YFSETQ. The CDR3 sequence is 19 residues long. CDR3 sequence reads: CASARTRLATGGGTGELFF. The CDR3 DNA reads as TGCGCCAGCGCTCGGACGAGGCTAGCGACCGGGGGAGGCACCGGGGAGCTGTTTTTT.

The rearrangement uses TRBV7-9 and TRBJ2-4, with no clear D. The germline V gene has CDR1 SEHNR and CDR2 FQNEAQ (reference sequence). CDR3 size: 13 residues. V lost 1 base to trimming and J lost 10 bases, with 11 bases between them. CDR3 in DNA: TGTGCCAGCAGCTTAGGTCTGGGGTATATTCAGTACTTC. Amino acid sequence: CASSLGLGYIQYF.

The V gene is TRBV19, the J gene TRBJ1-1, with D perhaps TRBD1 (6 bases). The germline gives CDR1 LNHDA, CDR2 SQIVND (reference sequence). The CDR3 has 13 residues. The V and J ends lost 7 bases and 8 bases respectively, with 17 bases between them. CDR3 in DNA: TGTGCCAGTACCACAGCCATCGGGGGCGAAGCTTTCTTT. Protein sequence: CASTTAIGGEAFF.

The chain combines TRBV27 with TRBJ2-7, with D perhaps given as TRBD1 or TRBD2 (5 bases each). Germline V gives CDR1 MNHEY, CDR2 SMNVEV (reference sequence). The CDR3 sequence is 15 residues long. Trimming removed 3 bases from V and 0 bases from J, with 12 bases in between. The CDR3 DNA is TGTGCCAGCAGTTTGCGGGCAGGGATCTCCTACGAGCAGTACTTC. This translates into CASSLRAGISYEQYF.

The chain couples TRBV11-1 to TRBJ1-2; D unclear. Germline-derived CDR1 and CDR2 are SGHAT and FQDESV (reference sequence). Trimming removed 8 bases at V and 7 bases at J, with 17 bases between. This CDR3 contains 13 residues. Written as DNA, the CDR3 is TGTGCCAGCGGGGTTACAGAGCTGAGTGGCTACACCTTC. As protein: CASGVTELSGYTF.

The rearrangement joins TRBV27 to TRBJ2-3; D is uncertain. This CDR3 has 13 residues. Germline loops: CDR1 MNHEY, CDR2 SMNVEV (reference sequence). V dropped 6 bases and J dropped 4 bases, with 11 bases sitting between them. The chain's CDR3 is CASRKHNPDTQYF. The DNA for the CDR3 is TGTGCCAGCAGGAAGCATAACCCAGATACGCAGTATTTT.

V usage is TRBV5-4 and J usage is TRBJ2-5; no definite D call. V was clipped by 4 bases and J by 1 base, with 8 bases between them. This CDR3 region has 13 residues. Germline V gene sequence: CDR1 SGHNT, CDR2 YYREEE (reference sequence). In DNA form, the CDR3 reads TGTGCCAGCAGCCCGGCCGTCCAAGAGACCCAGTACTTC. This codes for CASSPAVQETQYF.

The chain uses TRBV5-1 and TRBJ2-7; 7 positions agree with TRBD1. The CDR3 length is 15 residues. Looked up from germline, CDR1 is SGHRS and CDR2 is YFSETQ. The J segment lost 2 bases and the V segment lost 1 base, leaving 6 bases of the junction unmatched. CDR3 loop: CASSLTGVSPYEQYF. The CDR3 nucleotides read TGCGCCAGCAGCTTGACAGGGGTTAGTCCCTACGAGCAGTACTTC. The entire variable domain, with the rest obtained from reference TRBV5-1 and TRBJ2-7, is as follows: KAGVTQTPRYLIKTRGQQVTLSCSPISGHRSVSWYQQTPGQGLQFLFEYFSETQRNKGNFPGRFSGRQFSNSRSEMNVSTLELGDSALYLCASSLTGVSPYEQYFGPGTRLTVT.

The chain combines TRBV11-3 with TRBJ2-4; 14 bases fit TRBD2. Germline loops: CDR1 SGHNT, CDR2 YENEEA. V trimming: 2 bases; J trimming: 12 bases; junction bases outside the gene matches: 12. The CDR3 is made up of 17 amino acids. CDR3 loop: CASSLSIRLAGGPGQYF. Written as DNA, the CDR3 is TGTGCCAGCAGCTTATCCATACGACTAGCGGGAGGGCCGGGTCAGTACTTC.

The CDR3 sequence is CASRESWANVLTF. CDR3 nucleotide sequence: TGTGCCAGCAGAGAGTCGTGGGCCAACGTCCTGACTTTC. The rearrangement links TRBV28 to TRBJ2-6; D uncertain. V lost 6 bases to trimming and J lost 5 bases, with 8 bases between them. This CDR3 is built from 13 residues. Germline CDR1 MDHEN, CDR2 SYDVKM.

DNA of the CDR3: TGCGCCAGCAGCTCAGAACAGGCTAGCTATGGCTACACCTTC. This gives the protein CASSSEQASYGYTF. J is TRBJ1-2 and V is TRBV5-1; D may be TRBD1 (5 bases). Germline CDR1 reads SGHRS; CDR2 reads YFSETQ. The CDR3 totals 14 residues. V lost 3 bases and J 4 bases, leaving 13 bases between the germline ends.

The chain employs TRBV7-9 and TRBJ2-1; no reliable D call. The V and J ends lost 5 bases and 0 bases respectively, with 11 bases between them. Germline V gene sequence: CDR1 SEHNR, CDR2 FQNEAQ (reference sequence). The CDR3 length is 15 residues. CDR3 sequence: CASSPTVSSYNEQFF. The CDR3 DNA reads TGTGCCAGCAGCCCGACGGTTAGCTCCTACAATGAGCAGTTCTTC.

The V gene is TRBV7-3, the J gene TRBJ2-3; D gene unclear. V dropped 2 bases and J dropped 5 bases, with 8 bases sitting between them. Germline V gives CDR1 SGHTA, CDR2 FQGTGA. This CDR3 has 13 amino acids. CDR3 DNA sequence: TGTGCCAGCAGCTTATCGCTCAGAGATACGCAGTATTTT. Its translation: CASSLSLRDTQYF.

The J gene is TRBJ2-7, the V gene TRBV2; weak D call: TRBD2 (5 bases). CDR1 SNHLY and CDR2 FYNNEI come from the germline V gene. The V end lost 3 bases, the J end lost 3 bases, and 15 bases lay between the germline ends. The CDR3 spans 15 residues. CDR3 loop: CASSDEGLGLYEQYF. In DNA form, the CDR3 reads TGTGCCAGCAGTGACGAAGGTTTAGGACTCTACGAGCAGTACTTC.

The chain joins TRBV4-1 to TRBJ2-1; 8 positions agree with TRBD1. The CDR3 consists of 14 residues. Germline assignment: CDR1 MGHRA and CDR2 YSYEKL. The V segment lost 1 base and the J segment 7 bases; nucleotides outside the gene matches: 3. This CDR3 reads CASSQATGANEQFF. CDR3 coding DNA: TGCGCCAGCAGCCAAGCGACAGGGGCTAATGAGCAGTTCTTC.